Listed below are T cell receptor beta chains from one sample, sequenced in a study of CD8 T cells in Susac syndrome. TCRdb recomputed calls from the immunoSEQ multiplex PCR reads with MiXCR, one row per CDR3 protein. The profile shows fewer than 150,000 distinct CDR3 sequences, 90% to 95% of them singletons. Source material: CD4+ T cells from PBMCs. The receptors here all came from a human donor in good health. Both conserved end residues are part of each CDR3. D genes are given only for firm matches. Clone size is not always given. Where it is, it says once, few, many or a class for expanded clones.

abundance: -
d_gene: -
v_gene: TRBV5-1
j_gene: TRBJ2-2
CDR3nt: TGCGCCAGCAGCTCTGGACTGGGCGGGGAGCTGTTTTTT
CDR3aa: CASSSGLGGELFF

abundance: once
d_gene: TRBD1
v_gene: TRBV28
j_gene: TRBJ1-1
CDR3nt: TGTGCCAGCCTCCTAGGTACAGGGGGCGAGTCTGAAGCTTTCTTT
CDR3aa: CASLLGTGGESEAFF

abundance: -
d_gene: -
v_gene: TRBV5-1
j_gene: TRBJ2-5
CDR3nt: TGCGCCAGCAGCTTGGGAACGGGAGCCATCCTTGAGACCCAGTACTTC
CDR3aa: CASSLGTGAILETQYF

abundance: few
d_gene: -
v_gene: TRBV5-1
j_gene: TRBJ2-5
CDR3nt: TGCGCCAGCAGCTTGCAGCAAGAGACCCAGTACTTC
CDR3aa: CASSLQQETQYF

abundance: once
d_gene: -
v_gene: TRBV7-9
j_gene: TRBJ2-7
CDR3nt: TGTGCCAGCGTTCGGGGCGGGGACCTCCGGCAGTACTTC
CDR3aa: CASVRGGDLRQYF

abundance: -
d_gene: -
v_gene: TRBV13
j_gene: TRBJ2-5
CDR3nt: TGTGCCAGCAGCTTATACCAGGGCCAAGAGACCCAGTACTTC
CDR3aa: CASSLYQGQETQYF

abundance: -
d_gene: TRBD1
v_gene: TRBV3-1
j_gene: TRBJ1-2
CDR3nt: TGTGCCAGCAGCTCAAGGTCCAGAGGGACAGGGGGCGCGAGGGGCTACACCTTC
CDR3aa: CASSSRSRGTGGARGYTF

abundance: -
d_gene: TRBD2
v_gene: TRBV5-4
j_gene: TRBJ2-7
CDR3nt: TGTGCCAGCAGCTCCTCGCCGACTAGCGTTCCTGACGAGCAGTACTTC
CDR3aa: CASSSSPTSVPDEQYF

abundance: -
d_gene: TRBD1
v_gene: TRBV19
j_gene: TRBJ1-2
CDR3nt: TGTGCCAGTAGTCGACAGGGGTATGGCTACACCTTC
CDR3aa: CASSRQGYGYTF

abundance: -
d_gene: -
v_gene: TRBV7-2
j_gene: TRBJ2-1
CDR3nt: TGTGCCAGCAGCTTAGAGGCGGGACCCTACAATGAGCAGTTCTTC
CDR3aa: CASSLEAGPYNEQFF

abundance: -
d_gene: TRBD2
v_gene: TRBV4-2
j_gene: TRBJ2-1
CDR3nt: TGTGCCAGCAGCCAAGATCGCGGGAGGCCGGGAAATGAGCAGTTCTTC
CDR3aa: CASSQDRGRPGNEQFF

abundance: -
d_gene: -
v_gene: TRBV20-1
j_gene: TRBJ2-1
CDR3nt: TGCAGTGCTAGGGCCATAGTGCAGTTCTTC
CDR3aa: CSARAIVQFF

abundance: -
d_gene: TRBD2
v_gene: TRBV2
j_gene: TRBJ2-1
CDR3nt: TGTGCCAGCAGTGAGTTGGGAGGGCCATACAATGAGCAGTTCTTC
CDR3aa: CASSELGGPYNEQFF

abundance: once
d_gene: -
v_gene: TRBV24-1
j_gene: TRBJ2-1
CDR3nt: TGTGCCACCAGTTCCCTTTCTGGCGGTGCCTACAATGAGCAGTTCTTC
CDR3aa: CATSSLSGGAYNEQFF

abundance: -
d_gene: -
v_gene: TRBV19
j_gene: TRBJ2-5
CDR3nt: TGTGCCAGTAGTTCTACTAGCAGCCAAGAGACCCAGTACTTC
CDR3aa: CASSSTSSQETQYF

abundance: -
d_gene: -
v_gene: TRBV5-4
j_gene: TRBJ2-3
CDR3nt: TGTGCCAGCAGCTTGGAACCGGGAGCTCCTAAGGATACGCAGTATTTT
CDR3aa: CASSLEPGAPKDTQYF

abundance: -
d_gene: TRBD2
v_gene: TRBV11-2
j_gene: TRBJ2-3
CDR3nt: TGTGCCAGCAGCCTGGTAGCGGGAGCGAGCGCAGATACGCAGTATTTT
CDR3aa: CASSLVAGASADTQYF

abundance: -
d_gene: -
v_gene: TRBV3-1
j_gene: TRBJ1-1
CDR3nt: TGTGCCAGCAGCCCCGGGACAACCACTGAAGCTTTCTTT
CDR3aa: CASSPGTTTEAFF

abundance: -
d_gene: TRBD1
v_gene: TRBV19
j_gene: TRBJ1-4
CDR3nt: TGTGCCAGTAGTCCCGGGACAGAGCTGTTTTTT
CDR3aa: CASSPGTELFF

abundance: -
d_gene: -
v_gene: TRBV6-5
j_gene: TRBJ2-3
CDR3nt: TGTGCCAGCAATACAGCAGGATCGGGCACAGATACGCAGTATTTT
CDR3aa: CASNTAGSGTDTQYF

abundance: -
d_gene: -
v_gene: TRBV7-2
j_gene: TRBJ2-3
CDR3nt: TGTGCCAGCAGCCCCCGGGCAGGGGCAGATACGCAGTATTTT
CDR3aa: CASSPRAGADTQYF

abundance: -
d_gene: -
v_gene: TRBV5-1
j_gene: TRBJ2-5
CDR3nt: TGCGCCAGCAGCTTAGAACATCCCGGGGAGACCCAGTACTTC
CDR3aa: CASSLEHPGETQYF